The rows below give T cell receptor beta chains drawn from one sample of a study of T cells after yellow fever vaccination. TCRdb itself ran the 5' RACE reads through MiXCR, one entry per CDR3 protein. The data hold about 300,000 distinct CDR3 sequences, with less than 9.5% observed a single time. This specimen consisted of CD4+ T cells sorted from PBMCs, obtained 5 days after the yellow fever booster vaccination. The receptors come from a man between 18 and 29 years old who received the YFV17D yellow fever vaccine. CDR3s include the opening cysteine and the closing phenylalanine or tryptophan. The D gene is left open where the match is weak. Where a row states a size, it is once, few, many or the class of an expanded clone; other rows omit it.

d_call	j_call	cdr3_length	v_call	clone_size	cdr3_aa	cdr3_nt
NA	TRBJ2-3	15	TRBV20-1	few	CSATPGTAGTDTQYF	TGCAGTGCTACCCCCGGGACGGCGGGCACAGATACGCAGTATTTT
TRBD1	TRBJ1-6	17	TRBV6-5	few	CASSYWPPGTGNSPLHF	TGTGCCAGCAGTTACTGGCCGCCCGGGACAGGGAATTCACCCCTCCACTTT
TRBD1	TRBJ2-7	14	TRBV5-1	many	CASSDTQGAREQYF	TGCGCCAGCAGCGATACTCAGGGGGCGAGAGAGCAGTACTTC
TRBD1	TRBJ2-7	15	TRBV6-6	many	CASRSRQGPSYEQYF	TGTGCCAGCAGAAGCAGACAGGGGCCTTCCTACGAGCAGTACTTC
NA	TRBJ1-1	13	TRBV7-9	NA	CASSPSGGVEAFF	TGTGCCAGCAGCCCCAGCGGGGGAGTTGAAGCTTTCTTT
NA	TRBJ1-1	12	TRBV29-1	many	CSVAPPGQEAFF	TGCAGCGTTGCCCCCCCCGGTCAAGAAGCTTTCTTT
NA	TRBJ2-2	11	TRBV7-6	many	CASSQTGELFF	TGTGCCAGCAGCCAAACCGGGGAGCTGTTTTTT
TRBD1	TRBJ1-2	14	TRBV7-9	few	CASSLTGDGVGYTF	TGTGCCAGCAGCTTGACAGGGGATGGAGTTGGCTACACCTTC
TRBD1	TRBJ1-5	16	TRBV5-6	NA	CASSVAGGWDNQPQHF	TGTGCCAGCAGCGTCGCAGGGGGCTGGGACAATCAGCCCCAGCATTTT
TRBD1	TRBJ1-1	19	TRBV5-1	few	CASTPLNRDRVPMNTEAFF	TGCGCCAGCACCCCCTTGAATCGGGACAGGGTGCCAATGAACACTGAAGCTTTCTTT
NA	TRBJ1-3	16	TRBV20-1	NA	CSAHTTAAAGGNTIYF	TGCAGTGCTCATACAACAGCGGCCGCGGGTGGAAACACCATATATTTT
NA	TRBJ1-1	15	TRBV12-3/TRBV12-4	NA	CASSSRRGGMVEAFF	TGTGCCAGCAGTTCCAGGCGCGGGGGGATGGTTGAAGCTTTCTTT
NA	TRBJ2-3	15	TRBV20-1	many	CSALLGFGYTDTQYF	TGCAGTGCCCTACTCGGGTTTGGGTACACAGATACGCAGTATTTT
TRBD1	TRBJ2-2	13	TRBV5-1	few	CASRTGDTGELFF	TGCGCCAGTAGGACAGGGGATACCGGGGAGCTGTTTTTT
NA	TRBJ2-3	16	TRBV4-3	NA	CASSQDVLRGTDTQYF	TGCGCCAGCAGCCAAGATGTACTTAGGGGCACAGATACGCAGTATTTT
TRBD2	TRBJ2-1	16	TRBV11-3	NA	CASSLEGSGGGNEQFF	TGTGCCAGCAGCTTAGAGGGTAGCGGGGGAGGAAATGAGCAGTTCTTC
NA	TRBJ1-2	12	TRBV7-2	NA	CASSLASVDYTF	TGTGCCAGCAGCTTAGCCAGCGTCGACTACACCTTC
TRBD2	TRBJ2-5	14	TRBV6-6	many	CASSYSGGAETQYF	TGTGCCAGCAGTTACAGCGGGGGGGCAGAGACCCAGTACTTC
NA	TRBJ1-4	14	TRBV20-1	few	CSADRGAANEKLFF	TGCAGTGCAGACCGGGGGGCGGCTAATGAAAAACTGTTTTTT
TRBD1	TRBJ1-2	16	TRBV15	NA	CATSRDPSGTGDGYTF	TGTGCCACCAGCAGAGATCCTTCGGGGACAGGGGATGGCTACACCTTC
NA	TRBJ1-6	12	TRBV6-2/TRBV6-3	few	CASRLTDSPLHF	TGTGCCAGCAGACTTACTGATTCACCCCTCCACTTT
TRBD1	TRBJ2-1	16	TRBV4-3	many	CASSQVGTGPYNEQFF	TGCGCCAGCAGCCAAGTAGGGACAGGGCCTTACAATGAGCAGTTCTTC
NA	TRBJ1-2	12	TRBV29-1	many	CSVESGADGYTF	TGCAGCGTAGAAAGCGGGGCTGATGGCTACACCTTC
TRBD1	TRBJ2-5	14	TRBV7-3	few	CASSLTGQKETQYF	TGTGCCAGCAGCTTAACGGGACAGAAAGAGACCCAGTACTTC
TRBD1	TRBJ2-7	14	TRBV7-9	few	CASSLLTGVGEQYF	TGTGCCAGCAGCTTACTGACAGGGGTCGGCGAGCAGTACTTC
TRBD1	TRBJ2-2	14	TRBV5-1	NA	CASRRDSDTGELFF	TGCGCCAGCAGAAGGGACAGTGATACCGGGGAGCTGTTTTTT
NA	TRBJ1-5	17	TRBV4-1	NA	CASSQVLQVVGNQPQHF	TGCGCCAGCAGCCAAGTTCTTCAAGTGGTTGGCAATCAGCCCCAGCATTTT
NA	TRBJ2-2	13	TRBV18	NA	CASAGRNTGELFF	TGTGCCAGCGCCGGACGGAACACCGGGGAGCTGTTTTTT
TRBD1	TRBJ2-3	16	TRBV5-1	NA	CASSLAGTGGSDTQYF	TGCGCCAGCAGCTTGGCAGGGACAGGGGGCTCAGATACGCAGTATTTT
TRBD1	TRBJ1-2	15	TRBV18	NA	CASSPETGIGYGYTF	TGTGCCAGCTCACCCGAGACAGGGATCGGCTATGGCTACACCTTC
NA	TRBJ2-3	12	TRBV9	few	CASASPSDTQYF	TGTGCCAGCGCCTCCCCTAGCGATACGCAGTATTTT
NA	TRBJ1-5	19	TRBV28	NA	CASSLPRRWQLGLHQPQHF	TGTGCCAGCAGTCTACCTAGACGGTGGCAGCTAGGACTCCATCAGCCCCAGCATTTT
NA	TRBJ1-2	14	TRBV18	NA	CASSDRGGPWGYTF	TGTGCCAGCTCAGACCGCGGGGGGCCCTGGGGCTACACCTTC
NA	TRBJ2-2	15	TRBV2	few	CASSERQANTGELFF	TGTGCCAGCAGTGAACGTCAGGCGAACACCGGGGAGCTGTTTTTT
NA	TRBJ2-7	14	TRBV30	NA	CAWSNWGHSYEQYF	TGTGCCTGGAGTAACTGGGGCCACTCCTACGAGCAGTACTTC
NA	TRBJ1-3	16	TRBV6-6	NA	CASSNRQVHSGNTIYF	TGTGCCAGCAGTAACCGACAGGTACACTCTGGAAACACCATATATTTT
TRBD1	TRBJ2-5	14	TRBV29-1	NA	CSVEGDRVGKTQYF	TGCAGCGTTGAAGGGGACAGGGTAGGGAAGACCCAGTACTTC
NA	TRBJ2-1	17	TRBV29-1	many	CSVEGYLARGSYNEQFF	TGCAGCGTTGAAGGCTATCTCGCGAGGGGCTCCTACAATGAGCAGTTCTTC
NA	TRBJ1-1	10	TRBV6-1	many	CASLEKKAFF	TGTGCCAGCTTGGAGAAAAAAGCTTTCTTT
TRBD2	TRBJ2-1	16	TRBV5-1	few	CASSLVASGSYNEQFF	TGCGCCAGCAGCTTGGTCGCTAGCGGCTCCTACAATGAGCAGTTCTTC
TRBD2	TRBJ2-3	15	TRBV28	NA	CASSLARGGPDTQYF	TGTGCCAGCAGTTTGGCGCGGGGGGGCCCAGATACGCAGTATTTT
TRBD1	TRBJ2-1	17	TRBV9	few	CASSVSRQGLLNNEQFF	TGTGCCAGCAGCGTATCCCGACAGGGGCTGTTGAACAATGAGCAGTTCTTC
NA	TRBJ2-3	17	TRBV5-4	few	CASSLGGVTGIPDTQYF	TGTGCCAGCAGCTTGGGGGGCGTAACAGGGATCCCAGATACGCAGTATTTT
NA	TRBJ2-1	16	TRBV6-2/TRBV6-3	NA	CASTSRASLDSNEQFF	TGTGCCAGCACCTCCCGGGCCTCCCTCGATTCGAATGAGCAGTTCTTC
TRBD1	TRBJ1-1	16	TRBV7-2	NA	CASSPRPGQINTEAFF	TGTGCCAGCAGCCCGCGCCCGGGACAGATAAACACTGAAGCTTTCTTT
NA	TRBJ2-4	11	TRBV11-2	few	CASSLETSQYF	TGTGCCAGCAGCTTAGAAACTAGCCAGTACTTC
TRBD1	TRBJ1-1	15	TRBV6-2/TRBV6-3	NA	CASSYAGQGEGEAFF	TGTGCCAGCAGTTACGCGGGACAGGGCGAGGGTGAAGCTTTCTTT
TRBD2	TRBJ2-1	15	TRBV18	NA	CASSPTFGGDNEQFF	TGTGCCAGCTCACCGACTTTTGGGGGGGACAATGAGCAGTTCTTC
TRBD2	TRBJ2-5	16	TRBV27	few	CASSRRGTSGLETQYF	TGTGCCAGCAGCAGGCGGGGGACTAGCGGGTTGGAGACCCAGTACTTC
TRBD1	TRBJ1-2	16	TRBV7-9	few	CASSGRRDSPNYGYTF	TGTGCCAGCAGCGGGCGGAGGGACAGTCCTAACTATGGCTACACCTTC
NA	TRBJ1-5	14	TRBV6-4	NA	CASSVTEGSQPQHF	TGTGCCAGCAGTGTGACCGAGGGGTCTCAGCCCCAGCATTTT
NA	TRBJ1-3	16	TRBV6-5	few	CASTPNPPRSGNTIYF	TGTGCCAGCACTCCGAACCCCCCTCGCTCTGGAAACACCATATATTTT
NA	TRBJ2-5	14	TRBV7-2	NA	CASSLRRVQETQYF	TGTGCCAGCAGCTTACGCAGGGTACAAGAGACCCAGTACTTC